This T cell receptor (beta chain) was recorded in a study of OX40 agonist ivuxolimab in advanced cancers. The assay was immunoSEQ multiplex PCR, and TCRdb's table has in-frame clones only and misses some. The sample contains some 66,000 clones, around four fifths of which appear only once. The CDR3 contains 16 residues. The ends lost 4 bases at V and 5 bases at J; junction bases unmatched: 12. Germline-derived CDR1 and CDR2 are SGHVS and FQNEAQ. This TCR came from an adult with an advanced solid tumor such as melanoma, head and neck, liver or kidney cancer. V is TRBV7-8 and J is TRBJ1-2; 8 bases map to TRBD1. The sequences come from CD4+ or CD8+ T cells sorted from blood, collected in a trial of the OX40 agonist ivuxolimab. The CDR3 region is CASSSSGTGGAYGYTF. CDR3 sequence (DNA): TGTGCCAGCAGCTCTTCCGGGACAGGTGGTGCTTATGGCTACACCTTC.